The text below deals with one T cell receptor (beta chain). Its antigen is currently unknown. Cells designated naive CD8 were CD45RO-negative and were positively selected for CCR7, with terminally differentiated effector memory CD45RA+ cells excluded. The donors, all of them Caucasian adults, lived in Nashville, Tennessee. The sample originates from a study of shared clonotypes between healthy human individuals. In the study overall: The people who gave samples were two women and three men aged 18 to 49. Findings and limits, study-wide: Genetic and exposure-history diversity was limited by the few donors. Clonotype sharing across donors was expected to vary with sequencing depth.

Produced via immunoSEQ multiplex PCR; TCRdb's table is partial and in-frame only. The sample records about 2.2 million clones, approximately 92% being singletons. With 6 bases clipped from V and 0 bases from J, the junction kept 7 bases outside the gene matches. Germline loops: CDR1 SNHLY, CDR2 FYNNEI. The CDR3 is 16 amino acids. The TCR was taken from a man younger than 35 in good health. Some clones in this sample may be carry-over from other donors' samples. Material: naive CD8+ T cells from PBMCs. The chain combines TRBV2 with TRBJ2-1; TRBD2 matches at 8 bases. The CDR3 region has the DNA TGTGCCAGCAGGAGACTAGCGCCGAGCTCCTACAATGAGCAGTTCTTC. Translated: CASRRLAPSSYNEQFF. Drawing the rest from reference TRBV2 and TRBJ2-1, the complete variable domain is EPEVTQTPSHQVTQMGQEVILRCVPISNHLYFYWYRQILGQKVEFLVSFYNNEISEKSEIFDDQFSVERPDGSNFTLKIRSTKLEDSAMYFCASRRLAPSSYNEQFFGPGTRLTVL.